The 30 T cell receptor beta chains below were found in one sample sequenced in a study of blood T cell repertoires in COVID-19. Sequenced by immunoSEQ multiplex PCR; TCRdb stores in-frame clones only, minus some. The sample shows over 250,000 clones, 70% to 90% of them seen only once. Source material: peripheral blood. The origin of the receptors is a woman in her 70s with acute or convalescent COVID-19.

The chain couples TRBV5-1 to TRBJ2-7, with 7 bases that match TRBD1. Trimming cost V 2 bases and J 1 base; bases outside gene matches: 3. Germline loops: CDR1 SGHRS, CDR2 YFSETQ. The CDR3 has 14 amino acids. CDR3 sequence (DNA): TGCGCCAGCAGCTTACCGGGACAGTCCTACGAGCAGTACTTC. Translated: CASSLPGQSYEQYF.

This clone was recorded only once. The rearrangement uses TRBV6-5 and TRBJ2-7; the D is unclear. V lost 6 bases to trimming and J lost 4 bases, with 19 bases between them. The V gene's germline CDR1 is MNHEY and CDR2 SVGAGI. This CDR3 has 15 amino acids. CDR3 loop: CASSSGNPDTYEQYF. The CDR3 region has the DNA TGTGCCAGCAGCTCAGGAAACCCGGATACATACGAGCAGTACTTC.

Written as DNA, the CDR3 is TGTGCCAGCAGTTACTCCCGACAGGGCCTCACTGAAGCTTTCTTT. Translation gives CASSYSRQGLTEAFF. The chain carries TRBV6-5 and TRBJ1-1; 7 bases map to TRBD1. J lost 4 bases, V lost 0 bases, and 5 bases had no gene match. Germline V gene sequence: CDR1 MNHEY, CDR2 SVGAGI. This CDR3 has 15 residues.

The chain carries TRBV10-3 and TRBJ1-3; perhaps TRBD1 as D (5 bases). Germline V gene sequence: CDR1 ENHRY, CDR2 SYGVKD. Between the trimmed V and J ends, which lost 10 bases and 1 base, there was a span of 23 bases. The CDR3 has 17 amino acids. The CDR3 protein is CATQQASFWFSGNTIYF. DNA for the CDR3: TGTGCCACCCAACAGGCAAGCTTTTGGTTTTCTGGAAACACCATATATTTT.

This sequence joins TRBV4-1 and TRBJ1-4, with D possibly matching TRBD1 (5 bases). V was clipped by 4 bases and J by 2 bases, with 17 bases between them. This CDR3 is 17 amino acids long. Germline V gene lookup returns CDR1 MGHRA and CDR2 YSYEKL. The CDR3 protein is CASSRGRVGATNEKLFF. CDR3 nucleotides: TGCGCCAGCAGCCGGGGCAGGGTTGGTGCCACTAATGAAAAACTGTTTTTT.

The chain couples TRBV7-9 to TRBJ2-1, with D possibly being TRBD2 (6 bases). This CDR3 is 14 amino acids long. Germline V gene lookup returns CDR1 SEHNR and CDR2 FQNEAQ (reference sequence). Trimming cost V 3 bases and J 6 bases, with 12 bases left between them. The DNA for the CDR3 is TGTGCCAGCAGCTTGGGCGGGGAGGTCAATGAGCAGTTCTTC. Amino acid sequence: CASSLGGEVNEQFF.

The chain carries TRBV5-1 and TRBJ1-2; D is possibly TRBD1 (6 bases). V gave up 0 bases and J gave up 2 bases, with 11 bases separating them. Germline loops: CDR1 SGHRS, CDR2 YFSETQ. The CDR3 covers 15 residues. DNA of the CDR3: TGCGCCAGCAGCTTGGATCCGGACAGCAACTATGGCTACACCTTC. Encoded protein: CASSLDPDSNYGYTF. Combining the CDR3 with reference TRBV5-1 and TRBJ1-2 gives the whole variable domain KAGVTQTPRYLIKTRGQQVTLSCSPISGHRSVSWYQQTPGQGLQFLFEYFSETQRNKGNFPGRFSGRQFSNSRSEMNVSTLELGDSALYLCASSLDPDSNYGYTFGSGTRLTVV.

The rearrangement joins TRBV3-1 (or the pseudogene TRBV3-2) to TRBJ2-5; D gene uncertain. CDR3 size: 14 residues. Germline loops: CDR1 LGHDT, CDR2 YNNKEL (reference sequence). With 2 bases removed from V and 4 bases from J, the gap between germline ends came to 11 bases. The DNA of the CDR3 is TGTGCCAGCAGCCAAAACCGGGTGGGAGAGACCCAGTACTTC. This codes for CASSQNRVGETQYF.

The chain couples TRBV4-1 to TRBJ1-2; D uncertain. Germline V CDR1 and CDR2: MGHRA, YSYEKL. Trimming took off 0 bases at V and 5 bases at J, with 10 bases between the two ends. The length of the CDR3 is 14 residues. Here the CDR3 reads CASSQDGSLYGYTF. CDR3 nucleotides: TGCGCCAGCAGCCAAGATGGGAGTTTGTATGGCTACACCTTC.

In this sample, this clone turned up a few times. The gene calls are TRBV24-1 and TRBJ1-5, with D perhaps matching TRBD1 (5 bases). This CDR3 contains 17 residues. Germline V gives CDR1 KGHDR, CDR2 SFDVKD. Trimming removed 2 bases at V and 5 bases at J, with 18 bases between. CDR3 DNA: TGTGCCACCAGTGATTCCCGCGCGGGGCCACACTATCAGCCCCAGCATTTT. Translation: CATSDSRAGPHYQPQHF.

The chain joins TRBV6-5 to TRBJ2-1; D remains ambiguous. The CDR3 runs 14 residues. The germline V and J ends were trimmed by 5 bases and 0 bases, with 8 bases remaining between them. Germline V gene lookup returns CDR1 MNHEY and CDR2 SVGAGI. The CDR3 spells CASSKQSSYNEQFF. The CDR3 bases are TGTGCCAGCAGTAAACAGAGCTCCTACAATGAGCAGTTCTTC.

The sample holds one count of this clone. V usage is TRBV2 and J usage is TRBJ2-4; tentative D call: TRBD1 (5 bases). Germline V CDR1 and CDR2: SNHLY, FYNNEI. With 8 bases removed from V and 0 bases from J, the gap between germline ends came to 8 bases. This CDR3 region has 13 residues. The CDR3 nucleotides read TGTGCCAGCGTGGGGCTAGCCAAAAACATTCAGTACTTC. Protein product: CASVGLAKNIQYF. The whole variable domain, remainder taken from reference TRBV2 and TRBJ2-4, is EPEVTQTPSHQVTQMGQEVILRCVPISNHLYFYWYRQILGQKVEFLVSFYNNEISEKSEIFDDQFSVERPDGSNFTLKIRSTKLEDSAMYFCASVGLAKNIQYFGAGTRLSVL.

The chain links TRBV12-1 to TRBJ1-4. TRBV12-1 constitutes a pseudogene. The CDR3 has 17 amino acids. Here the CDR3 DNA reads TGTGCCAGCAGCTCAACCGGGATCCCGAGGAAAAGTGAAAAACTGTTTTTT. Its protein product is CASSSTGIPRKSEKLFF.

The CDR3, as DNA: TGCGCCAGCAGCCTAGGCGGACTAGCGGGGGGTAAAGACATTCAGTACTTC. This codes for CASSLGGLAGGKDIQYF. V and J are TRBV5-1 and TRBJ2-4; the match to TRBD2 covers 14 bases. This CDR3 has 17 residues. CDR1 and CDR2 (germline): SGHRS, YFSETQ. V lost 4 bases to trimming and J lost 8 bases; unmatched junction nucleotides: 11.

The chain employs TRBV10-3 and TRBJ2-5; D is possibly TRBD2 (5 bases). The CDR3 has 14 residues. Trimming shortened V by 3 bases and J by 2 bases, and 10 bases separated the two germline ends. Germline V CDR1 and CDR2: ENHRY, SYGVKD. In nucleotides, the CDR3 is TGTGCCATCAGTGACTTGGGGAGTCAAGAGACCCAGTACTTC. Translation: CAISDLGSQETQYF.

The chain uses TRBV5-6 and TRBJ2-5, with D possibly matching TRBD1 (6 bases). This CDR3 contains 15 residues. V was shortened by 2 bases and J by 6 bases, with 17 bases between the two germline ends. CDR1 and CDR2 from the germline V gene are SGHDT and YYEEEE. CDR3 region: CASSFLGAGLQTQYF. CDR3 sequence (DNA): TGTGCCAGCAGCTTTTTGGGGGCCGGTTTACAGACCCAGTACTTC.

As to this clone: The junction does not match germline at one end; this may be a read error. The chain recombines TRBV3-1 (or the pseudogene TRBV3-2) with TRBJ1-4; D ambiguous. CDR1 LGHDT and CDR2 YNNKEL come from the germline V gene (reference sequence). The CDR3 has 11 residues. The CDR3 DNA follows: TGTGCCAGCAGCCAAGGCCCCGTCCCTATTTTT. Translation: CASSQGPVPIF.

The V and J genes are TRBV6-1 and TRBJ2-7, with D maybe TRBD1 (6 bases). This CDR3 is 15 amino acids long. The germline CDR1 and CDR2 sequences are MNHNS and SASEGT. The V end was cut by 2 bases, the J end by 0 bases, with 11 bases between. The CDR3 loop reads CASSEPGQNSYEQYF. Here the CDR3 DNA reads TGTGCCAGCAGTGAACCAGGACAGAACTCCTACGAGCAGTACTTC.

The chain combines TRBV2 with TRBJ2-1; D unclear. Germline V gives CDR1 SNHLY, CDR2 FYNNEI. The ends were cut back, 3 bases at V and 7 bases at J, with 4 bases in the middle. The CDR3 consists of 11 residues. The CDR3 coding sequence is TGTGCCAGCAGTGAGCGAAATGAGCAGTTCTTC. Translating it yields CASSERNEQFF.

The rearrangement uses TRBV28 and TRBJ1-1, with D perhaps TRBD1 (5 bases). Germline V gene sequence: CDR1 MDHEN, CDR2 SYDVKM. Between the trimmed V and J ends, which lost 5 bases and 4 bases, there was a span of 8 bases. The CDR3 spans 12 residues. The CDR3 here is CASSSGGTEAFF. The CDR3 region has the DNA TGTGCCAGCAGTAGCGGGGGCACTGAAGCTTTCTTT.

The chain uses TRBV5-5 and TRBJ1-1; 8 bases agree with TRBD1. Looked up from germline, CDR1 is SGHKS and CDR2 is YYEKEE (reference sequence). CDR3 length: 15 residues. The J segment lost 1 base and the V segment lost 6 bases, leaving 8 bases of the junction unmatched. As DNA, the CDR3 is TGTGCCAGCACCCTCGGACAGGGCCGGAACACTGAAGCTTTCTTT. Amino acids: CASTLGQGRNTEAFF.

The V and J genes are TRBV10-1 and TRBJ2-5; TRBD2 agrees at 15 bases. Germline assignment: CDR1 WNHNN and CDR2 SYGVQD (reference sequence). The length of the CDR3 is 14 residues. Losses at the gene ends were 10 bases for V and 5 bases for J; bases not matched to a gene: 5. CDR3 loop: CAMNGTSGGETQYF. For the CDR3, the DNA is TGCGCCATGAATGGGACTAGCGGGGGGGAGACCCAGTACTTC.

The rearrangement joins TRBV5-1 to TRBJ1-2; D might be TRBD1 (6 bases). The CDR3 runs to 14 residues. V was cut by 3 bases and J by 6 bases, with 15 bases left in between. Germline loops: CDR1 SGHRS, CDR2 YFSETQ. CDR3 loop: CASSSGGIRDGYTF. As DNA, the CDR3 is TGCGCCAGCAGCTCGGGGGGCATCCGGGATGGCTACACCTTC.

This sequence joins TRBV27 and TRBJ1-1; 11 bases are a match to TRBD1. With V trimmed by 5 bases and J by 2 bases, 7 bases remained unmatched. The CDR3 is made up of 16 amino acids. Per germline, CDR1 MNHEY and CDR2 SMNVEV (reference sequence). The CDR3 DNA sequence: TGTGCCAGCAGTCGGTGGACAGGGGGCGACAACACTGAAGCTTTCTTT. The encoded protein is CASSRWTGGDNTEAFF.

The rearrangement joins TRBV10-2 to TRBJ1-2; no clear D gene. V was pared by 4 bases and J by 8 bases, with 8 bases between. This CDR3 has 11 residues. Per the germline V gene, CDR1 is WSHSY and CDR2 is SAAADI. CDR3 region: CASSAGYGYTF. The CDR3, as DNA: TGCGCCAGCAGTGCCGGGTACGGCTACACCTTC.

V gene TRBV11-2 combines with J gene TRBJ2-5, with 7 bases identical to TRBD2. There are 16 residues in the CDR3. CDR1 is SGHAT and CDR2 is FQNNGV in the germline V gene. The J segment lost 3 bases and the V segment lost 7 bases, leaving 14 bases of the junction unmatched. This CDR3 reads CASTPPGAGNKETQYF. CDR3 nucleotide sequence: TGTGCCAGCACCCCCCCCGGAGCGGGGAATAAAGAGACCCAGTACTTC.

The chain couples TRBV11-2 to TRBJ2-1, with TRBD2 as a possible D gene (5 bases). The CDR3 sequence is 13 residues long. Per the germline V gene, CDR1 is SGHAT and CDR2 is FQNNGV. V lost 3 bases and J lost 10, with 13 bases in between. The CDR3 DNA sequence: TGTGCCAGCAGCTTCCTTTCGGGGTCGGAGCAGTTCTTC. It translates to CASSFLSGSEQFF.

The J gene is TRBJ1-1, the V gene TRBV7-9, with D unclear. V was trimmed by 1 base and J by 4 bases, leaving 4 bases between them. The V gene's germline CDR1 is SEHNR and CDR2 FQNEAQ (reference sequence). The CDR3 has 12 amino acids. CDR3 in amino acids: CASSLVSTEAFF. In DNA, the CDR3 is TGTGCCAGCAGCTTAGTATCCACTGAAGCTTTCTTT.

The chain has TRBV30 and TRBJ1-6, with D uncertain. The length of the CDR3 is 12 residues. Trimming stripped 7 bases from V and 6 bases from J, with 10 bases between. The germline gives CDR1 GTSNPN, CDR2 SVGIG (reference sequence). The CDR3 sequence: CASTEGNSPLHF. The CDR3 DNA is TGTGCCTCGACTGAGGGTAATTCACCCCTCCACTTT.

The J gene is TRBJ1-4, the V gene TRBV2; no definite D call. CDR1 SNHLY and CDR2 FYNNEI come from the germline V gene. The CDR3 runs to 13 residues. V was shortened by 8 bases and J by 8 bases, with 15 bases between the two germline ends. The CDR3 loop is CASCGWVGEKLFF. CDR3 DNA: TGTGCCAGCTGCGGGTGGGTGGGCGAAAAACTGTTTTTT.